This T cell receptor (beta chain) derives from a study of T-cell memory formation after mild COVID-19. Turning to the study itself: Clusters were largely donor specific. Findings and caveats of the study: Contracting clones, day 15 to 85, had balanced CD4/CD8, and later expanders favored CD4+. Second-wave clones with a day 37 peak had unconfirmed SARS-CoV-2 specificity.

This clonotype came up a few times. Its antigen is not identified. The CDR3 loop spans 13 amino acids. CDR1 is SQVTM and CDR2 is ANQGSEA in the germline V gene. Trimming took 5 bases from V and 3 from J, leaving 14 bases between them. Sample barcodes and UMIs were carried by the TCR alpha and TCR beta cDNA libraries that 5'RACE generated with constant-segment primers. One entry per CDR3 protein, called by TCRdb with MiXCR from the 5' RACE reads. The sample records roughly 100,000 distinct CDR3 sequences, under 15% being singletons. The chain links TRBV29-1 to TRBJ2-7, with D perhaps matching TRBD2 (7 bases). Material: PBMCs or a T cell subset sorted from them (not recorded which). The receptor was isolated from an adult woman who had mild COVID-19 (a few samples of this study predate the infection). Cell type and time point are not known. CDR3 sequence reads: CSVSGEGDYEQYF. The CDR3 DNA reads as TGCAGCGTTTCAGGGGAGGGTGACTACGAGCAGTACTTC.